Given below is one T cell receptor beta chain in context. The antigen is not known. Template material for TCR beta VDJ and CDR3 profiling consisted of genomic DNA. Each CDR3 protein is one row after TCRdb ran MiXCR on the reads. The sample has about 160,000 distinct CDR3 sequences, about two thirds seen once. This specimen belongs to a study of CD8+CD57+ T cells in acquired aplastic anemia. Study information: The DNA of sorted CD4+ and CD8+ cells averaged roughly 3.2 ug.

Study results and limitations: Patient and control CD8+ Simpson's diversity was not significantly different.

Sequencing was done on patients that had shown CD8+CD57+ cell expansion by flow cytometry. As a group, the patients uniformly had severe acquired aplastic anemia. This receptor was obtained from a human donor with aplastic anemia. The sequencing input was sorted CD4+, CD8+, or CD8+CD57+ T cells (not recorded which) from PBMCs.

CDR3: CASSTPLFGERETQYF. CDR3 bases: TGTGCCAGTAGTACCCCCCTGTTCGGGGAACGAGAGACCCAGTACTTC. This chain joins TRBV19 and TRBJ2-5; a possible D gene is TRBD2 (5 bases). There are 16 residues in the CDR3. With 4 bases removed from V and 4 bases from J, the gap between germline ends came to 19 bases. From germline, CDR1 is LNHDA and CDR2 SQIVND (reference sequence).